Listed here are 3 T cell receptor beta chains from one sample, sequenced in a study of T cells in Graves' hyperthyroidism and ophthalmopathy. TCR beta CDR3 region amplification was performed from RNA transcripts. TCR CDR3 underwent first-round RT-PCR with the HTBI primer set. MiXCR, run by TCRdb on the multiplex PCR reads, gives a single entry per CDR3 protein. The sample holds hundreds of thousands of distinct CDR3 sequences; 12% to 15% are singletons and the top ten take about 10%. Material for sequencing was blood. Source of these receptors: a woman aged 18 to 35 with Graves' hyperthyroidism.

This clonotype was counted only a few times. This chain links TRBV28 with TRBJ1-1, with a weak D call TRBD1 (6 bases). CDR3 length: 15 amino acids. V lost 5 bases to trimming and J lost 1 base, with 14 bases between them. Germline V gene sequence: CDR1 MDHEN, CDR2 SYDVKM. CDR3 residues: CASSLPGHSNTEAFF. CDR3 coding DNA: TGTGCCAGCAGTCTCCCGGGACATTCGAACACTGAAGCTTTCTTT.

In this sample, this clonotype turned up a few times. The rearrangement joins TRBV6-5 to TRBJ1-4; D ambiguous. CDR3 length: 14 amino acids. Trimming took 2 bases from V and 7 from J, leaving 11 bases between them. Germline CDR1 reads MNHEY; CDR2 reads SVGAGI. This chain's CDR3 is CASSYVASGEKLFF. The DNA for the CDR3 is TGTGCCAGCAGTTACGTGGCAAGCGGTGAAAAACTGTTTTTT.

The chain has TRBV20-1 and TRBJ2-7; no clear D. The CDR3 loop spans 15 amino acids. The germline V gene encodes CDR1 DFQATT and CDR2 SNEGSKA (reference sequence). Trimming cost V 0 bases and J 4 bases, with 16 bases left between them. CDR3 coding DNA: TGCAGTGCTAGAGATCAGAGGAAATCTCCTTACGAGCAGTACTTC. It specifies CSARDQRKSPYEQYF.